Shown below are 31 T cell receptor beta chains from a single sample sequenced in a study of OX40 agonist ivuxolimab in advanced cancers. Receptor libraries were prepared by the immunoSEQ multiplex PCR assay. TCRdb retrieved this table from immuneACCESS and kept in-frame rearrangements only. Not all clones are present; in checked studies, unresolved V genes account for under half, and no reason is known for the remainder. This sample is represented by around 70,000 clones; roughly 88% of them were singletons. Jointly, the top ten make up 6.9% of the sample. The sample in question was CD4+ or CD8+ T cells sorted from blood, obtained in a trial of the OX40 agonist ivuxolimab. The receptors derive from an adult with an advanced solid tumor such as melanoma, head and neck, liver or kidney cancer.

This sequence joins TRBV6-5 and TRBJ1-6; tentative D call: TRBD1 (6 bases). The CDR3 covers 13 residues. Germline V gives CDR1 MNHEY, CDR2 SVGAGI. V was trimmed by 6 bases and J by 8 bases, leaving 11 bases between them. CDR3 loop: CASRQGPDSPLHF. Here the CDR3 DNA reads TGTGCCAGCAGACAGGGACCAGATTCACCCCTCCACTTT.

The CDR3 DNA reads as TGTGCCAGCAGCCGACAGGGGATAAGCACTGAAGCTTTCTTT. Its protein product is CASSRQGISTEAFF. The V gene is TRBV2, the J gene TRBJ1-1, with 8 bases lining up with TRBD1. The CDR3 totals 14 residues. With 6 bases clipped from V and 4 bases from J, the junction kept 7 bases outside the gene matches. Germline V gene data show CDR1 as SNHLY and CDR2 as FYNNEI.

The chain couples TRBV7-9 to TRBJ1-2; 9 nucleotides agree with TRBD1. This CDR3 comprises 17 residues. V dropped 5 bases and J dropped 0; count of bases not matched to a gene: 10. The germline CDR1 and CDR2 sequences are SEHNR and FQNEAQ (reference sequence). DNA for the CDR3: TGTGCCAGCAGCCGGGGACAGGGAAATGTCGCTAACTATGGCTACACCTTC. It is translated as CASSRGQGNVANYGYTF.

The J gene is TRBJ2-7, the V gene TRBV27; 11 nucleotides line up with TRBD1. This CDR3 has 14 residues. Germline CDR1 and CDR2: MNHEY and SMNVEV (reference sequence). Unmatched junction bases numbered 5, after V lost 5 bases and J lost 5 bases. The chain's CDR3 is CASSPGTGGDEQYF. CDR3 nucleotides: TGTGCCAGCAGTCCCGGGACAGGGGGAGACGAGCAGTACTTC.

The J gene is TRBJ1-1, the V gene TRBV6-6; D is possibly TRBD1 (5 bases). The germline gives CDR1 MNHNY, CDR2 SVGAGI (reference sequence). V was shortened by 5 bases and J by 3 bases, with 13 bases between the two germline ends. This CDR3 has 14 residues. CDR3 residues: CASSSRVPDTEAFF. CDR3 DNA sequence: TGTGCCAGCAGTAGCAGGGTACCGGACACTGAAGCTTTCTTT.

This clone was seen once. This rearrangement joins TRBV7-9 to TRBJ2-1, with 12 nucleotides matching TRBD2. The germline V gene has CDR1 SEHNR and CDR2 FQNEAQ (reference sequence). J was trimmed by 4 bases and V by 6 bases; bases with no gene match: 4. The CDR3 spans 15 residues. CDR3 loop: CASRPLAGGYNEQFF. The CDR3 nucleotides are TGTGCCAGCAGACCGCTAGCGGGAGGGTACAATGAGCAGTTCTTC.

The sample holds one count of this clone. The chain is built from TRBV2 and TRBJ1-1; TRBD1 might be the D (5 bases). Trimming shortened V by 8 bases and J by 1 base, and 5 bases separated the two germline ends. This CDR3 contains 11 residues. The germline CDR1 and CDR2 sequences are SNHLY and FYNNEI. The CDR3 region has the DNA TGTGCCAGCGGGGGGAACACTGAAGCTTTCTTT. Its translation: CASGGNTEAFF.

The chain combines TRBV19 with TRBJ2-1; 8 bases agree with TRBD2. V lost 5 bases, J lost 4 bases, and 7 bases stayed unmatched. Germline CDR1 reads LNHDA; CDR2 reads SQIVND (reference sequence). This CDR3 spans 15 amino acids. DNA of the CDR3: TGTGCCAGTAGTGCTACTAGCGGCCAATACAATGAGCAGTTCTTC. Residues: CASSATSGQYNEQFF.

With regard to this clone: Other DNA sequences of this sample code for an identical CDR3. The V and J genes are TRBV7-2 and TRBJ2-3; no clear D. Deletions cut 3 bases from V and 5 bases from J, with 9 bases between. Per germline, CDR1 SGHTA and CDR2 FQGNSA. The CDR3 runs to 13 residues. The CDR3 loop is CASSFSEGDTQYF. The CDR3 nucleotides are TGTGCCAGCAGCTTTTCAGAAGGAGATACGCAGTATTTT. Combining the CDR3 with reference TRBV7-2 and TRBJ2-3 gives the whole variable domain GAGVSQSPSNKVTEKGKDVELRCDPISGHTALYWYRQSLGQGLEFLIYFQGNSAPDKSGLPSDRFSAERTGGSVSTLTIQRTQQEDSAVYLCASSFSEGDTQYFGPGTRLTVL.

V is TRBV5-6 and J is TRBJ2-1; weak D call: TRBD2 (7 bases). The V and J ends lost 4 bases and 5 bases respectively, with 19 bases between them. This CDR3 contains 16 residues. Germline-derived CDR1 and CDR2 are SGHDT and YYEEEE. The CDR3 is CASSPTSLGGHNEQFF. The DNA of the CDR3 is TGTGCCAGCAGCCCGACTAGCCTGGGGGGCCACAATGAGCAGTTCTTC.

V and J are TRBV19 and TRBJ1-5; TRBD1 matches 8 bases. The V gene end was trimmed by 8 bases and the J gene end by 4 bases; junction bases not matched to a gene: 7. There are 14 residues in the CDR3. CDR1 LNHDA and CDR2 SQIVND come from the germline V gene (reference sequence). CDR3 nucleotides: TGTGCCAGTGCCGGGACAGGAAAAAATCAGCCCCAGCATTTT. It is translated as CASAGTGKNQPQHF.

The chain carries TRBV2 and TRBJ1-2; D may be TRBD1 (5 bases). V shed 6 bases and J shed 4 bases, with 15 bases lying between them. Per germline, CDR1 SNHLY and CDR2 FYNNEI. The CDR3 has 14 residues. The CDR3 region has the DNA TGTGCCAGCAGGGGGACGGGGGAAATCTATGGCTACACCTTC. Translating it yields CASRGTGEIYGYTF.

As DNA, the CDR3 is TGTGCCAGCAGCGTAGCATTACTAGCGGGGGCAAATGAGCAGTTCTTC. Its translation is CASSVALLAGANEQFF. The chain links TRBV9 to TRBJ2-1, with 11 bases lining up with TRBD2. The CDR3 has 16 amino acids. The V gene's germline CDR1 is SGDLS and CDR2 YYNGEE. With 0 bases clipped from V and 7 bases from J, the junction kept 6 bases outside the gene matches.

This chain joins TRBV13 and TRBJ1-2, with a possible D match to TRBD1 (5 bases). Trimming shortened V by 10 bases and J by 14 bases, and 23 bases separated the two germline ends. The CDR3 spans 12 residues. Germline CDR1 reads PRHDT; CDR2 reads FYEKMQ (reference sequence). The CDR3 nucleotides read TGTGCCACCGGGGGTCCTGACTTCTTCGGGACCTTC. This sequence encodes CATGGPDFFGTF.

V usage is TRBV6-1 and J usage is TRBJ2-7, with 7 bases identical to TRBD2. J gave up 5 bases and V 6 bases, and 13 bases lay outside the gene matches. The CDR3 length is 15 residues. Germline CDR1 reads MNHNS; CDR2 reads SASEGT. DNA for the CDR3: TGTGCCAGCAGCCAGCGGGGCTCCTCAGGACACGAGCAGTACTTC. Translated: CASSQRGSSGHEQYF.

The CDR3 coding sequence is TGTGCCAGCAGCTTTGGGGGGACAGCCTCCTATGGCTACACCTTC. Its translation is CASSFGGTASYGYTF. The chain employs TRBV7-8 and TRBJ1-2; 7 nucleotides agree with TRBD1. Germline CDR1 SGHVS, CDR2 FQNEAQ. The junction had 8 bases not matched to a gene; V was cut back by 3 bases and J by 4 bases. The CDR3 loop spans 15 amino acids.

The chain couples TRBV7-2 to TRBJ1-1, with unresolved D. There are 13 residues in the CDR3. CDR1 SGHTA and CDR2 FQGNSA come from the germline V gene. Deletions cut 3 bases from V and 4 bases from J, with 9 bases between. The CDR3 bases are TGTGCCAGCAGCTTTCTCGGGTCCACTGAAGCTTTCTTT. It is translated as CASSFLGSTEAFF.

In the case of this clone: This probably arose from a read error, given a far larger clone one base away. The sample carries other DNA sequences with the same CDR3. The rearrangement uses TRBV19 and TRBJ1-2, with D unresolved. This CDR3 spans 9 amino acids. CDR1 and CDR2 (germline): LNHDA, SQIVND (reference sequence). Trimming shortened V by 10 bases and J by 8 bases, and 8 bases separated the two germline ends. This chain's CDR3 is CATGPGYTF. Written as DNA, the CDR3 is TGTGCCACAGGCCCCGGCTACACCTTC.

This chain joins TRBV6-5 and TRBJ2-7; a weak D match, TRBD2 (7 bases). There are 13 residues in the CDR3. CDR1 is MNHEY, CDR2 SVGAGI, per germline. The germline V and J ends were trimmed by 7 bases and 9 bases, with 19 bases remaining between them. CDR3 in amino acids: CASTGGRRQGQYF. The CDR3 DNA is TGTGCCAGCACCGGGGGGCGGCGGCAGGGGCAGTACTTC.

CDR3 DNA: TGTGCCAGCAGTTACTCGCTCCAGCTCACCTACGAGCAGTACTTC. It specifies CASSYSLQLTYEQYF. The rearrangement joins TRBV6-5 to TRBJ2-7, with unresolved D. V lost 0 bases, J lost 2 bases, and 11 bases lay in between. Germline loops: CDR1 MNHEY, CDR2 SVGAGI. This CDR3 spans 15 amino acids.

The count of this clone is one. This rearrangement joins TRBV30 to TRBJ2-1; D ambiguous. The CDR3 totals 13 residues. Per the germline V gene, CDR1 is GTSNPN and CDR2 is SVGIG (reference sequence). With 0 bases removed from V and 0 bases from J, the gap between germline ends came to 3 bases. The CDR3 protein is CAWSVASYNEQFF. CDR3 nucleotide sequence: TGTGCCTGGAGTGTAGCCTCCTACAATGAGCAGTTCTTC. The variable domain in full, with the rest retrieved from reference TRBV30 and TRBJ2-1, is SQTIHQWPATLVQPVGSPLSLECTVEGTSNPNLYWYRQAAGRGLQLLFYSVGIGQISSEVPQNLSASRPQDRQFILSSKKLLLSDSGFYLCAWSVASYNEQFFGPGTRLTVL.

The CDR3 protein is CASSGTSGFTYNEQFF. In DNA form, the CDR3 reads TGTGCCAGCTCAGGGACTAGCGGGTTTACCTACAATGAGCAGTTCTTC. The chain uses TRBV18 and TRBJ2-1, with TRBD2 identical over 12 bases. The CDR3 has 16 amino acids. CDR1 and CDR2 (germline): KGHSH, LQKENI. V shed 5 bases, J shed 2 bases, and the junction held 4 bases outside the gene matches.

The chain is built from TRBV14 and TRBJ2-3; D is ambiguous. Trimming pared 0 bases from V and 1 base from J, leaving 14 bases between. This CDR3 comprises 17 residues. Germline V lookup: CDR1 SGHDN, CDR2 FVKESK. The CDR3 DNA follows: TGTGCCAGCAGCCAAGATTACGGTCTTATACGCACAGATACGCAGTATTTT. Amino acid sequence: CASSQDYGLIRTDTQYF.

The V gene is TRBV5-8, the J gene TRBJ1-1, with D unresolved. The CDR3 covers 15 residues. Germline V gene lookup returns CDR1 SGHTS and CDR2 YDEGEE. Trimming cost V 1 base and J 1 base, with 11 bases left between them. CDR3 in DNA: TGTGCCAGCAGCTTGAGTTACGGGAAGAACACTGAAGCTTTCTTT. As protein: CASSLSYGKNTEAFF.

A note on this clone: A junction end diverges from the germline sequence, so it may reflect a read error. The rearrangement links TRBV23-1 to TRBJ2-7; perhaps TRBD2 as D (5 bases). TRBV23-1 is an ORF, and what it does is uncertain. The CDR3 spans 15 residues. The CDR3 sequence is CANSQSPEVSYEQYF. CDR3 DNA sequence: TGCGCCAACAGTCAATCGCCGGAGGTCTCCTACGAGCAGTACTTC.

This clone was seen only a few times. The chain couples TRBV6-1 to TRBJ1-4; 8 bases are a match to TRBD1. The CDR3 contains 14 residues. With V trimmed by 1 base and J by 7 bases, 2 bases remained unmatched. The germline V gene encodes CDR1 MNHNS and CDR2 SASEGT. Here the CDR3 reads CASSEGTGFEKLFF. The CDR3 nucleotides read TGTGCCAGCAGTGAAGGGACAGGGTTTGAAAAACTGTTTTTT.

The rearrangement joins TRBV2 to TRBJ2-5; D tentatively reads TRBD1 or TRBD2 (5 bases each). The DNA end favors TRBJ2-7, so the J call may be wrong. Germline V CDR1 and CDR2: SNHLY, FYNNEI. The CDR3 contains 15 residues. The CDR3, as DNA: TGTGCCAGCATGGAGTCGGGACCTTACGAGGACGAGCAGTACTTC. It yields the protein CASMESGPYEDEQYF.

The chain recombines TRBV30 with TRBJ2-4; D might be TRBD1 or TRBD2, each matching 7 bases. This CDR3 comprises 14 residues. V shed 0 bases and J shed 9 bases, with 15 bases lying between them. Per germline, CDR1 GTSNPN and CDR2 SVGIG (reference sequence). CDR3 sequence: CAWSVGGGGSIQYF. DNA of the CDR3: TGTGCCTGGAGTGTCGGGGGAGGGGGCAGCATTCAGTACTTC.

The rearrangement links TRBV7-8 to TRBJ1-1; 7 nucleotides agree with TRBD1. This CDR3 spans 12 amino acids. Per germline, CDR1 SGHVS and CDR2 FQNEAQ. Trimming at V came to 6 bases and at J to 8 bases, leaving 6 bases not matched to a gene. The CDR3 bases are TGTGCCAGCAGACCTCAGACAGGGGAAGCTTTCTTT. Residues: CASRPQTGEAFF.

This chain uses TRBV6-1 with TRBJ1-5; no clear D gene. This CDR3 contains 18 residues. The germline V gene has CDR1 MNHNS and CDR2 SASEGT. Trimming left V 2 bases short and J 3 bases short, with 20 bases between. Here the CDR3 reads CASSEYSPAIGYNQPQHF. Written as DNA, the CDR3 is TGTGCCAGCAGTGAATATAGTCCGGCAATCGGTTACAATCAGCCCCAGCATTTT.

The chain links TRBV6-6 to TRBJ2-3, with TRBD1 matching 8 bases. The CDR3 consists of 16 residues. The V segment lost 2 bases and the J segment 1 base; nucleotides outside the gene matches: 5. CDR1 and CDR2 (germline): MNHNY, SVGAGI (reference sequence). CDR3 in amino acids: CASSYLGQGGTDTQYF. DNA for the CDR3: TGTGCCAGCAGTTACCTAGGACAGGGTGGCACAGATACGCAGTATTTT.